This T cell receptor (beta chain) was identified in a study of vaccination and CD4 T cells after COVID-19. Study at large: Two of the convalescents were Hispanic, and convalescents were six males and four females.

Cultured CD4+ T cell DNA underwent sequencing with the Oncomine TCR Beta short-read assay. TCRdb re-called the PCR reads through MiXCR, storing one row per CDR3 protein. Among 9,500 to 13,000 distinct CDR3 sequences listed, over 50% were seen once. Treatment noted: approximately 9-day PBMC culture with coronavirus spike peptide pools or control peptides (ViraFEST assay). The cultures had half their medium swapped for fresh IL-2 medium on days 3 and 7. This clonotype has a handful of counts. Its target is unknown. The CDR3 length is 12 residues. Looked up from germline, CDR1 is LNHDA and CDR2 is SQIVND (reference sequence). J lost 11 bases, V lost 5 bases, and 6 bases had no gene match.

The gene calls are TRBV19 and TRBJ1-1; 9 bases map to TRBD1. The clonotype comes from a human donor who had recovered from COVID-19. The sample was CD4+ T cells from blood, cultured in vitro. The CDR3 region is CASSPRDREAFF. CDR3 nucleotides: TGTGCCAGTAGTCCGAGGGACAGGGAGGCTTTCTTT.